Below are 27 T cell receptor beta chains sequenced from a single sample in a study of identical twins. From the 5' RACE reads, TCRdb called clonotypes with MiXCR, one entry per CDR3 protein. The sample lists about 18,000 distinct CDR3 sequences, 69% seen once, with 5.5% to 6% in the top ten. Sequencing used memory (CD45RO+) T cells sorted from blood. The receptors were sampled from a woman in her late teens or twenties in good health. This table probably holds off-target reads from a library built for another chain.

The rearrangement joins TRBV20-1 to TRBJ2-3; 9 nucleotides align to TRBD1. V lost 3 bases, J lost 3 bases, and 10 bases stayed unmatched. The CDR3 loop spans 16 amino acids. Germline-derived CDR1 and CDR2 are DFQATT and SNEGSKA (reference sequence). The CDR3 nucleotides are TGCAGTGCTAGCGGGATAGGGACAGGGAGGACAGATACGCAGTATTTT. Translating gives CSASGIGTGRTDTQYF.

This clonotype was detected a few times. CDR3 protein: CSVERDTNTEAFF. CDR3 nucleotides: TGCAGCGTTGAACGGGACACGAACACTGAAGCTTTCTTT. V gene TRBV29-1 combines with J gene TRBJ1-1; D may be TRBD1 (6 bases). This CDR3 has 13 residues. Germline V gives CDR1 SQVTM, CDR2 ANQGSEA. The ends were cut back, 2 bases at V and 1 base at J, with 8 bases in the middle.

The V call is TRBV7-3, the J call TRBJ2-1; 10 bases fit TRBD2. This CDR3 has 18 amino acids. CDR1 and CDR2 (germline): SGHTA, FQGTGA. The V segment lost 5 bases and the J segment 6 bases; nucleotides outside the gene matches: 16. Here the CDR3 reads CASSPRPLAGDRGNEQFF. CDR3 sequence (DNA): TGTGCCAGCAGCCCCCGTCCTCTAGCGGGAGACCGGGGCAATGAGCAGTTCTTC.

This clonotype was picked up one time. CDR3 bases: TGTGCCAGCAGCCCTTCCCCCTTTCGGACTCCAGAGACCCAGTACTTC. Residues: CASSPSPFRTPETQYF. The rearrangement joins TRBV7-9 to TRBJ2-5; D may be TRBD2 (5 bases). CDR1 is SEHNR and CDR2 is FQNEAQ in the germline V gene (reference sequence). This CDR3 has 16 residues. V lost 5 bases and J 4 bases, leaving 20 bases between the germline ends.

J is TRBJ2-1 and V is TRBV20-1; a weak D match, TRBD2 (6 bases). The germline V gene encodes CDR1 DFQATT and CDR2 SNEGSKA (reference sequence). The CDR3 contains 11 residues. CDR3: CGSGFYNEQFF. The CDR3 DNA reads as TGCGGTAGCGGATTCTACAATGAGCAGTTCTTC.

This chain uses TRBV11-1 with TRBJ2-5, with 9 bases matching TRBD1. CDR3 length: 16 residues. The V gene's germline CDR1 is SGHAT and CDR2 FQDESV (reference sequence). V lost 1 base, J lost 4 bases, and 7 bases stayed unmatched. The CDR3 DNA follows: TGTGCCAGCAGCTTAGAGCTGGGACAGGGAGCAGAGACCCAGTACTTC. Protein sequence: CASSLELGQGAETQYF. The whole variable domain, remainder taken from reference TRBV11-1 and TRBJ2-5, is EAEVAQSPRYKITEKSQAVAFWCDPISGHATLYWYRQILGQGPELLVQFQDESVVDDSQLPKDRFSAERLKGVDSTLKIQPAELGDSAMYLCASSLELGQGAETQYFGPGTRLLVL.

The chain couples TRBV28 to TRBJ1-6; unclear D gene. The germline CDR1 and CDR2 sequences are MDHEN and SYDVKM. The CDR3 covers 14 residues. The V end was cut by 2 bases, the J end by 10 bases, with 12 bases between. This chain's CDR3 is CASSLRTEESPLHF. Here the CDR3 DNA reads TGTGCCAGCAGTTTAAGGACCGAGGAGTCACCCCTCCACTTT.

The J gene is TRBJ1-5, the V gene TRBV7-2; D is unclear. Trimming left V 0 bases short and J 2 bases short, with 5 bases between. The CDR3 is made up of 14 amino acids. In germline, CDR1 is SGHTA, CDR2 FQGNSA. The chain's CDR3 is CASSLAAGNQPQHF. The CDR3 DNA follows: TGTGCCAGCAGCTTAGCGGCGGGCAATCAGCCCCAGCATTTT.

In nucleotides, the CDR3 is TGTGCCAGCAGCCAATTGGGAGATACGCAGTATTTT. Protein: CASSQLGDTQYF. The genes are TRBV3-1 and TRBJ2-3, with unresolved D. Germline CDR1 and CDR2: LGHDT and YNNKEL (reference sequence). Between the trimmed V and J ends, which lost 2 bases and 5 bases, there was a span of 5 bases. This CDR3 is 12 amino acids long.

The V call is TRBV6-2 or TRBV6-3, the J call TRBJ2-1; TRBD2 matches 13 bases. Trimming took 4 bases from V and 6 from J; bases not matched to a gene: 6. The CDR3 runs to 16 residues. CDR1 is MNHEY and CDR2 is SVGEGT in the germline V gene. The CDR3 DNA is TGTGCCAGCAGTTCAAGACTAGCGGGAGGACCCAATGAGCAGTTCTTC. It is translated as CASSSRLAGGPNEQFF.

The chain is built from TRBV28 and TRBJ2-7; TRBD2 matches 9 bases. The CDR3 is made up of 14 amino acids. V was clipped by 5 bases and J by 2 bases; unmatched bases: 4. Germline V lookup: CDR1 MDHEN, CDR2 SYDVKM. In DNA, the CDR3 is TGTGCCAGCAGTCAGCCTAGCGGGACCTACGAGCAGTACTTC. Its protein is CASSQPSGTYEQYF.

This clonotype was recorded a few times. The CDR3 sequence: CAISVGTSGSYEQYF. The CDR3 nucleotides read TGTGCCATCAGTGTCGGGACTAGCGGATCCTACGAGCAGTACTTC. The chain has TRBV10-3 and TRBJ2-7; 11 nucleotides match TRBD2. Germline values: CDR1 ENHRY, CDR2 SYGVKD. The CDR3 length is 15 residues. The trim removed 4 bases at V and 1 base at J, leaving 3 bases unmatched.

This clonotype was found once. This chain uses TRBV15 with TRBJ1-1; weak D call: TRBD1 (5 bases). CDR1 LNHNV and CDR2 YYDKDF come from the germline V gene (reference sequence). V lost 1 base and J 6 bases, leaving 9 bases between the germline ends. This CDR3 is built from 13 residues. CDR3 in DNA: TGTGCCACCAGCAGAGTGGGGCGGGCTGAAGCTTTCTTT. It yields the protein CATSRVGRAEAFF.

Only a few counts were recorded for this clonotype. The chain carries TRBV2 and TRBJ2-1; D is uncertain. In germline, CDR1 is SNHLY, CDR2 FYNNEI. The CDR3 extends over 16 amino acids. The ends were cut back, 3 bases at V and 4 bases at J, with 16 bases in the middle. CDR3 DNA: TGTGCCAGCAGTGAGCGAAAAGTAGCTATTTACAATGAGCAGTTCTTC. This codes for CASSERKVAIYNEQFF.

V is TRBV24-1 and J is TRBJ2-3; tentative D call: TRBD2 (5 bases). Germline V gene sequence: CDR1 KGHDR, CDR2 SFDVKD. With 4 bases removed from V and 7 bases from J, the gap between germline ends came to 17 bases. The CDR3 spans 15 residues. CDR3 amino acids: CATSEDSVGSYTQYF. The CDR3 nucleotides read TGTGCCACCAGTGAGGATAGCGTGGGATCTTATACGCAGTATTTT.

The chain recombines TRBV12-3 or TRBV12-4 with TRBJ2-5; TRBD2 might be the D (5 bases). CDR3 length: 14 residues. Between the trimmed V and J ends, which lost 5 bases and 1 base, there was a span of 11 bases. This chain's CDR3 is CASSPLGVQETQYF. CDR3 DNA sequence: TGTGCCAGCAGTCCACTAGGAGTCCAAGAGACCCAGTACTTC.

The chain employs TRBV7-2 and TRBJ2-5; 9 bases are a match to TRBD2. The ends lost 5 bases at V and 4 bases at J; junction bases unmatched: 8. The CDR3 covers 15 residues. Germline V gene lookup returns CDR1 SGHTA and CDR2 FQGNSA. DNA for the CDR3: TGTGCCAGCAGCCCGAGCGGGAGGAGGGGAGAGACCCAGTACTTC. It yields the protein CASSPSGRRGETQYF.

The chain combines TRBV6-5 with TRBJ2-5; D may be TRBD1 (6 bases). Germline CDR1 reads MNHEY; CDR2 reads SVGAGI. This CDR3 is 12 amino acids long. V lost 5 bases and J 4 bases, leaving 8 bases between the germline ends. The CDR3 DNA is TGTGCCAGCAGTAGGGGGAGAGAGACCCAGTACTTC. It codes for CASSRGRETQYF.

The chain employs TRBV11-3 and TRBJ2-1, with no clear D. The germline V and J ends were trimmed by 1 base and 5 bases, with 9 bases remaining between them. The V gene's germline CDR1 is SGHNT and CDR2 YENEEA. The length of the CDR3 is 14 residues. The CDR3 reads CASSLGAAHNEQFF. In DNA form, the CDR3 reads TGTGCCAGCAGCTTAGGGGCGGCCCACAATGAGCAGTTCTTC.

This clonotype was detected a few times. This rearrangement joins TRBV6-1 to TRBJ2-7; D not certain. The ends were cut back, 5 bases at V and 3 bases at J, with 8 bases in the middle. CDR1 MNHNS and CDR2 SASEGT come from the germline V gene. The CDR3 has 12 amino acids. CDR3 sequence reads: CASSPLRYEQYF. Written as DNA, the CDR3 is TGTGCCAGCAGTCCACTCCGCTACGAGCAGTACTTC.

The chain couples TRBV12-3 or TRBV12-4 to TRBJ2-1; possible D gene TRBD2, 6 bases. This CDR3 has 13 residues. V shed 2 bases and J shed 9 bases, with 11 bases lying between them. This chain's CDR3 is CASSLHGSPEQFF. Here the CDR3 DNA reads TGTGCCAGCAGTTTACACGGGAGCCCTGAGCAGTTCTTC.

Note on this clonotype: A junction boundary mismatches the germline segment, possibly from a read error. The chain links TRBV6-2 or TRBV6-3 to TRBJ2-2, with D possibly TRBD2 on 5 matching bases. Germline assignment: CDR1 MNHEY and CDR2 SVGEGT. The CDR3 has 12 residues. The CDR3 loop reads CASSRTVGELVF. The CDR3 DNA reads as TGTGCCAGCAGCCGAACAGTCGGGGAGCTGGTTTTT.

The rearrangement uses TRBV9 and TRBJ2-4; D gene ambiguous. The CDR3 covers 16 residues. Trimming stripped 0 bases from V and 1 base from J, with 11 bases between. CDR1 SGDLS and CDR2 YYNGEE come from the germline V gene. The CDR3 region has the DNA TGTGCCAGCAGCGTAGGCGGCGTATCGGCCAAAAACATTCAGTACTTC. This gives the protein CASSVGGVSAKNIQYF.

The J gene is TRBJ2-2, the V gene TRBV29-1, with D unresolved. This CDR3 has 12 residues. CDR1 and CDR2 from the germline V gene are SQVTM and ANQGSEA. The V end lost 7 bases, the J end lost 4 bases, and 10 bases lay between the germline ends. CDR3 sequence: CSAKPATGELFF. In nucleotides, the CDR3 is TGCAGCGCCAAACCGGCCACCGGGGAGCTGTTTTTT.

The genes are TRBV29-1 and TRBJ1-1, with TRBD1 matching 7 bases. Germline V gives CDR1 SQVTM, CDR2 ANQGSEA. The CDR3 extends over 11 amino acids. Unmatched junction bases numbered 6, after V lost 4 bases and J lost 10 bases. CDR3 sequence reads: CSVGTRGSAFF. CDR3 nucleotide sequence: TGCAGCGTTGGGACCAGGGGGTCAGCTTTCTTT.

This chain uses TRBV28 with TRBJ2-2; 8 bases are a match to TRBD2. The V and J ends lost 5 bases and 5 bases, in that order; junction bases with no gene match: 7. The CDR3 loop spans 15 amino acids. The V gene's germline CDR1 is MDHEN and CDR2 SYDVKM. In DNA form, the CDR3 reads TGTGCCAGCAGTCCCAGCGGGAGAAGAACCGGGGAGCTGTTTTTT. This codes for CASSPSGRRTGELFF.

This chain connects TRBV12-3 or TRBV12-4 to TRBJ2-7, with a tentative D call TRBD1 (5 bases). The length of the CDR3 is 15 residues. V was trimmed by 5 bases and J by 7 bases, leaving 21 bases between them. In DNA form, the CDR3 reads TGTGCCAGCAGTCTCCGAGGTCAGGGTACCGGAGAGCAGTACTTC. Encoded protein: CASSLRGQGTGEQYF.